A selection of T cell receptor beta chains follows, all from one sample in a study of Graves' ophthalmopathy and Graves' hyperthyroidism. TCRdb used MiXCR to reprocess the multiplex PCR reads, holding one entry per CDR3 protein. This table has over a million distinct CDR3 sequences, about two fifths appearing once. The material sequenced was peripheral blood or thyroid tissue (not recorded which). Receptor source: an adult man with Graves' hyperthyroidism. Both conserved end residues are part of each CDR3. A D gene is named only where the DNA matches it firmly. Size is stated for part of the rows, as once, few or many counts, or as a class when the clone is expanded.

clone size | J gene | D gene | V gene | CDR3 DNA | CDR3 protein
many | TRBJ1-6 | - | TRBV20-1 | TGCAGTGCTAATGGAGGCGGAAATTCACCCCTCCACTTT | CSANGGGNSPLHF
- | TRBJ2-7 | TRBD1 | TRBV15 | TGTGCCACCAGCATCACCGGGACAGGGCCTGTGGAGCAGTACTTC | CATSITGTGPVEQYF
- | TRBJ2-2 | - | TRBV5-4 | TGTGCCAGCAGCTCTGTCCCGAACACCGGGGAGCTGTTTTTT | CASSSVPNTGELFF
- | TRBJ2-3 | - | TRBV7-9 | TGTGCCAGCAGCCCAGTAGGGGATTTGGATACGCAGTATTTT | CASSPVGDLDTQYF
many | TRBJ2-2 | - | TRBV7-9 | TGTGCCAGCAGCTTAGTTCAGGGTAACACCGGGGAGCTGTTTTTT | CASSLVQGNTGELFF
once | TRBJ2-2 | - | TRBV25-1 | TGTGCCAGCAGGCTAGCGGGACAGGGGACCGGGGAGCTGTTTTTT | CASRLAGQGTGELFF
- | TRBJ1-5 | TRBD1 | TRBV12-3/TRBV12-4 | TGTGCCAGCAGCTGGGGGACAGGGGGCTCTCAGCCCCAGCATTTT | CASSWGTGGSQPQHF
many | TRBJ1-4 | TRBD1 | TRBV12-3/TRBV12-4 | TGTGCCAGCAGTTCAGTCCCGGGACAGGCTAATGAAAAACTGTTTTTT | CASSSVPGQANEKLFF
many | TRBJ2-5 | TRBD1 | TRBV13 | TGTGCCAGCAGCTCCAGGACAGGTTTGTTCCAGTACTTC | CASSSRTGLFQYF
few | TRBJ2-5 | - | TRBV25-1 | TGTGCCAGCAGTGACACGGAAGAGACCCAGTACTTC | CASSDTEETQYF
few | TRBJ1-6 | - | TRBV27 | TGTGCCAGCAGTTTATGGGACAAGGTTAATTCACCCCTCCACTTT | CASSLWDKVNSPLHF
once | TRBJ2-5 | - | TRBV29-1 | TGCAGCGTTGAAACTAGGGGGGCAGGGACCCAGTACTTC | CSVETRGAGTQYF
many | TRBJ2-2 | - | TRBV7-2 | TGTGCCAGCAGCTTAGACGCTCACGGGGAGCTGTTTTTT | CASSLDAHGELFF
- | TRBJ2-7 | TRBD2 | TRBV10-3 | TGTGCCAGCAGTCAACCTCGACTAGCTGCGTCCTACGAGCAGTACTTC | CASSQPRLAASYEQYF
- | TRBJ1-2 | - | TRBV20-1 | TGCAGCGCTGGGGACCTGGGCTACACCTTC | CSAGDLGYTF
many | TRBJ2-7 | - | TRBV15 | TGTGCCACCAGCAGAGATCCTACATACGAGCAGTACTTC | CATSRDPTYEQYF
- | TRBJ1-5 | - | TRBV6-6 | TGTGCCAGCAGTTACATCAGGGAAACTCCCCAGCATTTT | CASSYIRETPQHF
many | TRBJ2-5 | - | TRBV10-2 | TGCGCCAGCAGTGAGACTAGCTTGCCCCGGGAGACCCAGTACTTC | CASSETSLPRETQYF
- | TRBJ1-3 | - | TRBV12-3/TRBV12-4 | TGTGCCAGCAGTCTCCAAGACAAGTGGGGTAACACCATATATTTT | CASSLQDKWGNTIYF
few | TRBJ2-7 | - | TRBV12-3/TRBV12-4 | TGTGCCAGCAGCTGGGGGGTCTCCTACGAGCAGTACTTC | CASSWGVSYEQYF
few | TRBJ2-7 | - | TRBV20-1 | TGCAGTGCGACGAACTACGGACAGTCCTACGAGCTGTACTTC | CSATNYGQSYELYF
- | TRBJ1-1 | - | TRBV12-3/TRBV12-4 | TGTGCCAGCAGTTTAATAGAGCAGGAGACTGAAGCTTTCTTT | CASSLIEQETEAFF
many | TRBJ2-7 | TRBD1 | TRBV15 | TGTGCCACCAGCAGAGTTAAGGACAGGAACTACGAGCAGTACTTC | CATSRVKDRNYEQYF
- | TRBJ2-2 | TRBD1 | TRBV7-8 | TGTGCCAGCAGCGTCCTTGGGACAGGGATGATTCTACGGGAGCTGTTTTTT | CASSVLGTGMILRELFF
few | TRBJ1-6 | TRBD1 | TRBV10-3 | TGTGCCATCAGTGAGTGGAAGGACGGGACAGGGGGCTCACCCCTCCACTTT | CAISEWKDGTGGSPLHF
many | TRBJ2-2 | TRBD2 | TRBV7-8 | TGTGCCAGCAGCGGGGGGACTAGCGGGAGAGGGGTCGACACCGGGGAGCTGTTTTTT | CASSGGTSGRGVDTGELFF
- | TRBJ1-4 | - | TRBV7-3 | TGTGCCAGCAGCTTATCATCCGGGAATAATGAAAAACTGTTTTTT | CASSLSSGNNEKLFF
many | TRBJ2-7 | TRBD2 | TRBV29-1 | TGCAGCGTTGAAGTTGGGACTAGCAGTTCCTACGAGCAGTACTTC | CSVEVGTSSSYEQYF
- | TRBJ2-2 | TRBD1 | TRBV18 | TGTGCCAGCTCACCCCTGCCGAGGACAGGGAACACCGGGGAGCTGTTTTTT | CASSPLPRTGNTGELFF
- | TRBJ2-5 | - | TRBV25-1 | TGTGCCAGCAGTCCCGGCATGGGGAGAGAGACCCAGTACTTC | CASSPGMGRETQYF
few | TRBJ2-7 | - | TRBV4-3 | TGCGCCAGCAGCCAGAACACCGCCTACGAGCAGTACTTC | CASSQNTAYEQYF
- | TRBJ2-7 | - | TRBV29-1 | TGCAGCCAAGATGGGGGAGGGGGCACTCGCGAGCAGTACTTC | CSQDGGGGTREQYF
- | TRBJ1-6 | - | TRBV30 | TGTGCCTGGAGGGGAGACAGGACTCCCCTCCACTTT | CAWRGDRTPLHF
- | TRBJ1-1 | - | TRBV19 | TGTGCCAGTAGTATAGGGTCGGCAGGGTGGAACACTGAAGCTTTCTTT | CASSIGSAGWNTEAFF
- | TRBJ2-7 | - | TRBV27 | TGTGCCAGCAGTTTATCGGAGGCAGGAGTCTACGAGCAGTACTTC | CASSLSEAGVYEQYF
- | TRBJ1-1 | - | TRBV7-7 | TGTGCTAGCAGTCCTCCGGGCCTCCGCACCCAGGTCGCTGAAGCTTTCTTT | CASSPPGLRTQVAEAFF
few | TRBJ2-7 | TRBD2 | TRBV29-1 | TGCAGTTTAGCGGGGTACGAGCAGTACTTC | CSLAGYEQYF
few | TRBJ2-2 | - | TRBV6-2/TRBV6-3 | TGTGCCAGCAGTTTATTTCGGGGGAGTGGCGGGGAGCTGTTTTTT | CASSLFRGSGGELFF
- | TRBJ2-3 | - | TRBV15 | TGTGCCACCAGCAGACGAGGGGGTAGCGGAAGCACAGATACGCAGTATTTT | CATSRRGGSGSTDTQYF
- | TRBJ2-7 | TRBD1 | TRBV24-1 | TGTGCCACCAGTGAACCGGACAGGGACGAGCAGTACTTC | CATSEPDRDEQYF
- | TRBJ1-4 | TRBD1 | TRBV5-1 | TGCGCCAGCAGCTCCAGACAGGGAACAACTAATGAAAAACTGTTTTTT | CASSSRQGTTNEKLFF
few | TRBJ2-7 | TRBD2 | TRBV13 | TGTGCCAGCAGCGTAGCGGGATTTATGGTCGAGCAGTACTTC | CASSVAGFMVEQYF
- | TRBJ2-7 | - | TRBV6-5 | TGTGCCAGCAGCCGTCGTTGGCGAGAGAGTTACGAGCAGTACTTC | CASSRRWRESYEQYF
- | TRBJ1-5 | - | TRBV25-1 | TGTGCCAGCAACCGAAAGGGGGACAGCAATCAGCCCCAGCATTTT | CASNRKGDSNQPQHF
many | TRBJ2-5 | - | TRBV10-3 | TGTGCCATCAGTGAACGGCAAGAGACCCAGTACTTC | CAISERQETQYF
few | TRBJ1-4 | - | TRBV7-6 | TGTGCCAGCAGCTCCACCGATGAAAAACTGTTTTTT | CASSSTDEKLFF
- | TRBJ1-1 | - | TRBV6-2/TRBV6-3 | TGTGTCAGCAGTTGGGGGGAACGGACTGAAGCTTTCTTT | CVSSWGERTEAFF
- | TRBJ1-4 | - | TRBV9 | TGTGCCAGCGGCTTCCAGCAGAAACTGTTTTTT | CASGFQQKLFF
many | TRBJ2-2 | - | TRBV7-2 | TGTGCCAGCAGCTTAGAAGCGGCCACCGGGGAGCTGTTTTTT | CASSLEAATGELFF
few | TRBJ2-7 | - | TRBV4-3 | TGCGCCAGCAGCCAGGCTTTGGGTAGGGCCCACGAGCAGTACTTC | CASSQALGRAHEQYF
many | TRBJ2-5 | - | TRBV7-9 | TGTGCCAGCAGCTTAGCGAAGGGTTTCCAAGAGACCCAGTACTTC | CASSLAKGFQETQYF
- | TRBJ2-5 | - | TRBV7-2 | TGTGCCGGCAGCATTCCAGGGGGGCTGGAGACCCAGTACTTC | CAGSIPGGLETQYF
- | TRBJ1-2 | - | TRBV25-1 | TGTGCCAGCGTTGTAGGGGGGGCTATTCCTGGCTACACCTTC | CASVVGGAIPGYTF
- | TRBJ1-1 | - | TRBV5-1 | TGCGCCAGCAGCACCGTCCAGGGACAACAGAACACTGAAGCTTTCTTT | CASSTVQGQQNTEAFF
- | TRBJ2-7 | TRBD2 | TRBV9 | TGTGCCAGCAGCGTAGAAGGCGGGAGGGGGTACGAGCAGTACTTC | CASSVEGGRGYEQYF
- | TRBJ1-6 | - | TRBV20-1 | TGCAGTGCTAGCTGGGGGACCGCTCCTAGCTCCTATAATTCACCCCTCCACTTT | CSASWGTAPSSYNSPLHF